A selection of T cell receptor beta chains follows, all from one sample in a study of T and B cells in COVID-19 patients. TCRdb passed the multiplex PCR reads through MiXCR, listing each CDR3 protein once. Here the sample spans 7,500 to 9,500 distinct CDR3 sequences, roughly 30% being singletons. Sequenced material: blood. Receptors originate from a human donor who had recovered from COVID-19. Each CDR3 is given with its conserved first and last residue. The D gene is left open where the match is weak. Clone size appears in some rows only: once, few, many, or a class for an expanded clone.

clone size	V gene	D gene	J gene	CDR3 DNA	CDR3 protein
medium-sized	TRBV6-5	.	TRBJ2-1	TGTGCCAGCAGTAACATTCGGAGGGCCGCCTACAATGAGCAGTTCTTC	CASSNIRRAAYNEQFF
medium-sized	TRBV18	.	TRBJ2-7	TGTGCCAGCCGGAGTGTAGGCACCTACGAGCAGTACTTC	CASRSVGTYEQYF
.	TRBV5-1	.	TRBJ1-5	TGCGCCAGCAGCTTTGAAGGGGATCAGCCCCAGCATTTT	CASSFEGDQPQHF
medium-sized	TRBV5-6	TRBD1	TRBJ2-1	TGTGCCAGCAGCTTGCTGACAGGGTCCTACAATGAGCAGTTCTTC	CASSLLTGSYNEQFF
many	TRBV6-4	.	TRBJ2-3	TGTGCCAGCAGTGACTCGAGACTAGAGGGAGATACGCAGTATTTT	CASSDSRLEGDTQYF
many	TRBV7-9	.	TRBJ2-3	TGTGCCAGCAGCTATGACAGCTCCCACAGAACGCAGTATTTT	CASSYDSSHRTQYF
medium-sized	TRBV19	.	TRBJ2-7	TGTGCCAGTAGTATATATTACTCCTACGAGCAGTACTTC	CASSIYYSYEQYF
medium-sized	TRBV15	.	TRBJ2-1	TGTGCCACCAGCAGAGAGCTCCACAATGAGCAGTTCTTC	CATSRELHNEQFF
many	TRBV7-6	TRBD2	TRBJ2-5	TGTGCCAGCACCAAGGGTGCGGGGGGGCCGGGAGAGACCCAGTACTTC	CASTKGAGGPGETQYF
.	TRBV11-1	.	TRBJ1-5	TGTGCCAGCAGTTTCCGACGGGGAACAAACAATCAGCCCCAGCATTTT	CASSFRRGTNNQPQHF
large	TRBV29-1	.	TRBJ2-2	TGCAGCGGTGTAGAGGGAAAGGAGCTGTTTTTT	CSGVEGKELFF
.	TRBV5-1	.	TRBJ2-5	TGCGCCAGCAGCCAGGGCCGCGGGGGCGAAGAGACCCAGTACTTC	CASSQGRGGEETQYF
.	TRBV5-1	.	TRBJ1-1	TGCGCCAGCAGCTTAGGGTCTTTGAACACTGAAGCTTTCTTT	CASSLGSLNTEAFF